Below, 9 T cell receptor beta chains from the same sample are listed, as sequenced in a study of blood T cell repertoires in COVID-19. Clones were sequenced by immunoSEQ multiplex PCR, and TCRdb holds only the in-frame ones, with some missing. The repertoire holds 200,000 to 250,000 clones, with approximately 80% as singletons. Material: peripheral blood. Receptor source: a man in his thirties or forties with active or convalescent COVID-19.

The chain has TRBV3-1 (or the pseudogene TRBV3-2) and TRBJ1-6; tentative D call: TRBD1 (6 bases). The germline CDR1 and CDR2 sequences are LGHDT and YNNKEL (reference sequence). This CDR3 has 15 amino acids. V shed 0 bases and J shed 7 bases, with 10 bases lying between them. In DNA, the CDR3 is TGTGCCAGCAGCCAAGAGGGACACATGAATTCACCCCTCCACTTT. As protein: CASSQEGHMNSPLHF.

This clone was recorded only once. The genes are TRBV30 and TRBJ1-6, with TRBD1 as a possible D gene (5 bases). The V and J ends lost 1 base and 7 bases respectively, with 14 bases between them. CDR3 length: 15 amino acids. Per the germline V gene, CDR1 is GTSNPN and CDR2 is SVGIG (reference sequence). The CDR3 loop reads CAWSAWGGGNSPLHF. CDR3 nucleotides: TGTGCCTGGAGTGCCTGGGGGGGAGGAAATTCACCCCTCCACTTT. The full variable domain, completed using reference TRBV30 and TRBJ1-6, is SQTIHQWPATLVQPVGSPLSLECTVEGTSNPNLYWYRQAAGRGLQLLFYSVGIGQISSEVPQNLSASRPQDRQFILSSKKLLLSDSGFYLCAWSAWGGGNSPLHFGNGTRLTVT.

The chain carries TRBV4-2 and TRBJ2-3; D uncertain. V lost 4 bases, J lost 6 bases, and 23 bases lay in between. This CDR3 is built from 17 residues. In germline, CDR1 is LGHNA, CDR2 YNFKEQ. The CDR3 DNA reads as TGTGCCAGCAGCCCATTGGCGGATAGCCGAAAGTCCGATACGCAGTATTTT. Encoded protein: CASSPLADSRKSDTQYF.

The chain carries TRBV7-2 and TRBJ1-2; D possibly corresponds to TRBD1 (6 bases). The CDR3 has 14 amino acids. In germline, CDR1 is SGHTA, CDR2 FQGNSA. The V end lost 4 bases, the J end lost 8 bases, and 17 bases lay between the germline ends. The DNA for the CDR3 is TGTGCCAGCAGCTCATATCACAGGGTTCAAGGCTACACCTTC. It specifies CASSSYHRVQGYTF.

CDR3 nucleotide sequence: TGTGCCACCAACCACGCTCAGAACTATGGCTACACCTTC. Amino acid sequence: CATNHAQNYGYTF. The chain has TRBV15 and TRBJ1-2; D gene uncertain. Between the trimmed V and J ends, which lost 7 bases and 2 bases, there was a span of 11 bases. This CDR3 is 13 amino acids long. The germline V gene encodes CDR1 LNHNV and CDR2 YYDKDF (reference sequence).

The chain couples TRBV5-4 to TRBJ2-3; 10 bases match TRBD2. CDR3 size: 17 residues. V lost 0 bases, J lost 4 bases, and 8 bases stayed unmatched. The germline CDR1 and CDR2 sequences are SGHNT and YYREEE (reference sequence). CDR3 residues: CASSLERGLAEADTQYF. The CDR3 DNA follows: TGTGCCAGCAGCTTGGAGAGAGGACTAGCGGAGGCAGATACGCAGTATTTT.

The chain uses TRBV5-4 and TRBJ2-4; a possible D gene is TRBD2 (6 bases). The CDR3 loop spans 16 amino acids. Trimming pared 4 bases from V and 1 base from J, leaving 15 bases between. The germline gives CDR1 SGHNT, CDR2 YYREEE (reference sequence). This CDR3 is CASSDMGEVAKNIQYF. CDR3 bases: TGTGCCAGCAGCGATATGGGGGAGGTGGCCAAAAACATTCAGTACTTC.

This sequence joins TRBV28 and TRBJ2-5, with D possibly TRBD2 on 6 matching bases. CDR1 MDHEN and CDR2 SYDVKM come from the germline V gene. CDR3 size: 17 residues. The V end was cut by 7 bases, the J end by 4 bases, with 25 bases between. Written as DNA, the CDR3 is TGTGCCAGCACCCTAGCAAGGGGCGGAGGAGGGGTAGAGACCCAGTACTTC. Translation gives CASTLARGGGGVETQYF.

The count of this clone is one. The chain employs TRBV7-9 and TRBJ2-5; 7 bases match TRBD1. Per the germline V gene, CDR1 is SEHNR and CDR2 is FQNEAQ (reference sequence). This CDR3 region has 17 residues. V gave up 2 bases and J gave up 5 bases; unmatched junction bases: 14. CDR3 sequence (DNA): TGTGCCAGCAGCTTATATCCCGGGACAGAAGAGGAGGAGACCCAGTACTTC. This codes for CASSLYPGTEEEETQYF.